The 2 T cell receptor beta chains in this list originate from one sample, sequenced in a study of T cell repertoires in cytomegalovirus infection. TCRdb reprocessed the reads via MiXCR and lists one record per CDR3 protein. The sample yields 350,000 to 400,000 distinct CDR3 sequences, roughly 34% seen once. Their cognate antigens are unknown. This specimen was cultured PBMCs, taken from culture after CMV antigen stimulation. The origin of the receptors is a human donor in good health (CMV status not recorded). Some clones in this sample may be carry-over from other donors' samples.

This chain uses TRBV20-1 with TRBJ2-2, with D possibly TRBD2 on 5 matching bases. V lost 6 bases and J 5 bases, leaving 16 bases between the germline ends. The CDR3 loop spans 14 amino acids. Germline assignment: CDR1 DFQATT and CDR2 SNEGSKA (reference sequence). CDR3 region: CSASPQAGTGELFF. In nucleotides, the CDR3 is TGCAGTGCAAGTCCCCAGGCGGGTACCGGGGAGCTGTTTTTT.

This chain joins TRBV28 and TRBJ2-7; the D is unclear. This CDR3 spans 14 amino acids. Germline V gene data show CDR1 as MDHEN and CDR2 as SYDVKM. V dropped 2 bases and J dropped 3 bases, with 11 bases sitting between them. In DNA form, the CDR3 reads TGTGCCAGCAGTTTACGAGGCCAGTACTACGAGCAGTACTTC. Protein sequence: CASSLRGQYYEQYF. The full variable domain, its missing parts supplied by reference TRBV28 and TRBJ2-7, is DVKVTQSSRYLVKRTGEKVFLECVQDMDHENMFWYRQDPGLGLRLIYFSYDVKMKEKGDIPEGYSVSREKKERFSLILESASTNQTSMYLCASSLRGQYYEQYFGPGTRLTVT.